Following are 22 T cell receptor beta chains from one sample sequenced in a study of T cell responses to AZD1222 COVID-19 vaccine. Assay: immunoSEQ multiplex PCR; the TCRdb copy retains only in-frame clones and omits some. This table holds around 71,000 clones, nearly 85% found once. Sequenced material: peripheral blood, taken on day 0 of AZD1222 vaccination. The receptors stem from an adult in good health.

The gene calls are TRBV9 and TRBJ2-7; D unclear. Trimming removed 4 bases from V and 2 bases from J, with 16 bases in between. Looked up from germline, CDR1 is SGDLS and CDR2 is YYNGEE. The CDR3 has 15 amino acids. DNA for the CDR3: TGTGCCAGCAGCCCAACTTTGGACGTGCCCTACGAGCAGTACTTC. Its protein is CASSPTLDVPYEQYF.

J is TRBJ2-7 and V is TRBV4-3, with D possibly being TRBD2 (5 bases). This CDR3 is 14 amino acids long. The germline V gene has CDR1 LGHNA and CDR2 YSLEER. With 1 base removed from V and 5 bases from J, the gap between germline ends came to 12 bases. Here the CDR3 reads CASSQGTSGDEQYF. In DNA, the CDR3 is TGCGCCAGCAGCCAAGGGACTTCGGGCGACGAGCAGTACTTC.

On this clone: Different DNA sequences within this sample yield the same CDR3. The J gene is TRBJ1-1, the V gene TRBV3-1 (or the pseudogene TRBV3-2), with a tentative D call TRBD1 (5 bases). CDR1 is LGHDT, CDR2 YNNKEL, per germline (reference sequence). V lost 4 bases, J lost 2 bases, and 11 bases lay in between. The CDR3 runs to 14 residues. The CDR3 loop is CASSRSGGNTEAFF. CDR3 nucleotides: TGTGCCAGCAGCCGCAGTGGGGGAAACACTGAAGCTTTCTTT.

This chain joins TRBV5-1 and TRBJ2-1, with D perhaps TRBD1 (6 bases). Per germline, CDR1 SGHRS and CDR2 YFSETQ. The V gene lost 4 bases and the J gene lost 2 bases, with 13 bases spanning the gap. The CDR3 covers 15 residues. CDR3 DNA sequence: TGCGCCAGCAGCATAGGGGGAGAGACCTACAATGAGCAGTTCTTC. Protein product: CASSIGGETYNEQFF. The full variable domain, in which reference TRBV5-1 and TRBJ2-1 provide the parts outside the CDR3, is KAGVTQTPRYLIKTRGQQVTLSCSPISGHRSVSWYQQTPGQGLQFLFEYFSETQRNKGNFPGRFSGRQFSNSRSEMNVSTLELGDSALYLCASSIGGETYNEQFFGPGTRLTVL.

The V and J genes are TRBV9 and TRBJ2-7; D gene ambiguous. Germline CDR1 reads SGDLS; CDR2 reads YYNGEE. The CDR3 has 14 amino acids. Trimming removed 0 bases at V and 2 bases at J, with 9 bases between. CDR3 sequence reads: CASSVVSDPYEQYF. The CDR3 DNA reads TGTGCCAGCAGCGTAGTGTCGGACCCCTACGAGCAGTACTTC.

The chain combines TRBV2 with TRBJ2-1; D remains unclear. The germline V gene has CDR1 SNHLY and CDR2 FYNNEI. This CDR3 is built from 11 residues. Trimming took 4 bases from V and 6 from J, leaving 4 bases between them. The CDR3 DNA reads TGTGCCAGCAGTGCCCTCAATGAGCAGTTCTTC. It translates to CASSALNEQFF.

The chain joins TRBV19 to TRBJ1-1; TRBD1 matches 9 bases. This CDR3 has 14 residues. The junction had 6 bases not matched to a gene; V was cut back by 5 bases and J by 5 bases. Germline values: CDR1 LNHDA, CDR2 SQIVND (reference sequence). The CDR3 nucleotides read TGTGCCAGTAGTGTCGGGACAGGGTCTACTGAAGCTTTCTTT. Protein product: CASSVGTGSTEAFF.

The table lists this clone with a count of one. The J gene is TRBJ1-3, the V gene TRBV19; D not certain. CDR3 length: 17 amino acids. Germline V gives CDR1 LNHDA, CDR2 SQIVND (reference sequence). V was trimmed by 3 bases and J by 3 bases, leaving 18 bases between them. The CDR3 loop reads CASSIPRTRGGGNTIYF. CDR3 nucleotide sequence: TGTGCCAGTAGTATCCCCCGGACCCGAGGAGGTGGAAACACCATATATTTT.

The V call is TRBV9, the J call TRBJ1-3; 10 nucleotides agree with TRBD1. The germline V gene has CDR1 SGDLS and CDR2 YYNGEE. CDR3 length equals 17 residues. The trim removed 0 bases at V and 0 bases at J, leaving 3 bases unmatched. The CDR3 is CASSVGTGGNSGNTIYF. The DNA of the CDR3 is TGTGCCAGCAGCGTAGGGACAGGGGGGAACTCTGGAAACACCATATATTTT.

The chain uses TRBV7-9 and TRBJ2-5; TRBD2 might be the D (5 bases). This CDR3 has 14 amino acids. The germline V gene has CDR1 SEHNR and CDR2 FQNEAQ (reference sequence). V shed 5 bases and J shed 3 bases, with 13 bases lying between them. CDR3 region: CASSPVVGKETQYF. As DNA, the CDR3 is TGTGCCAGCAGCCCCGTGGTCGGGAAAGAGACCCAGTACTTC.

The rearrangement joins TRBV15 to TRBJ2-2; TRBD2 agrees at 13 bases. CDR1 and CDR2 (germline): LNHNV, YYDKDF (reference sequence). The CDR3 length is 16 residues. The trim removed 3 bases at V and 4 bases at J, leaving 2 bases unmatched. DNA of the CDR3: TGTGCCACCAGCAGGGGACTAGCGGGACGCACCGGGGAGCTGTTTTTT. Translating it yields CATSRGLAGRTGELFF.

The rearrangement links TRBV6-2 or TRBV6-3 to TRBJ2-5; 7 nucleotides line up with TRBD2. With V trimmed by 0 bases and J by 4 bases, 8 bases remained unmatched. CDR1 and CDR2 (germline): MNHEY, SVGEGT. The CDR3 covers 16 residues. The CDR3 here is CASSYSTAGVGETQYF. The CDR3 coding sequence is TGTGCCAGCAGTTACTCGACGGCGGGGGTCGGAGAGACCCAGTACTTC.

This chain connects TRBV5-4 to TRBJ2-5; the match to TRBD2 covers 11 bases. Germline CDR1 and CDR2: SGHNT and YYREEE (reference sequence). The CDR3 runs 16 residues. The V segment lost 1 base and the J segment 4 bases; nucleotides outside the gene matches: 6. In nucleotides, the CDR3 is TGTGCCAGCAGCTTGCGGTCTAGCGGGGGGCGAGAGACCCAGTACTTC. Translated: CASSLRSSGGRETQYF. The full variable domain, in which reference TRBV5-4 and TRBJ2-5 provide the parts outside the CDR3, is ETGVTQSPTHLIKTRGQQVTLRCSSQSGHNTVSWYQQALGQGPQFIFQYYREEENGRGNFPPRFSGLQFPNYSSELNVNALELDDSALYLCASSLRSSGGRETQYFGPGTRLLVL.

The rearrangement links TRBV9 to TRBJ1-3; D not resolved. The CDR3 has 16 residues. Per the germline V gene, CDR1 is SGDLS and CDR2 is YYNGEE. The V end was cut by 4 bases, the J end by 0 bases, with 14 bases between. The CDR3 here is CASSPMDAGSGNTIYF. Here the CDR3 DNA reads TGTGCCAGCAGCCCGATGGACGCAGGCTCTGGAAACACCATATATTTT.

The rearrangement uses TRBV19 and TRBJ2-7; D unclear. The CDR3 sequence is 15 residues long. V lost 2 bases, J lost 0 bases, and 11 bases lay in between. Germline values: CDR1 LNHDA, CDR2 SQIVND (reference sequence). The CDR3 region is CASSISPAASYEQYF. CDR3 DNA sequence: TGTGCCAGTAGTATATCACCGGCAGCCTCCTACGAGCAGTACTTC. The full variable domain, its missing parts supplied by reference TRBV19 and TRBJ2-7, is DGGITQSPKYLFRKEGQNVTLSCEQNLNHDAMYWYRQDPGQGLRLIYYSQIVNDFQKGDIAEGYSVSREKKESFPLTVTSAQKNPTAFYLCASSISPAASYEQYFGPGTRLTVT.

This sequence joins TRBV6-1 and TRBJ2-7, with 11 bases identical to TRBD2. The ends lost 2 bases at V and 6 bases at J; junction bases unmatched: 12. Per the germline V gene, CDR1 is MNHNS and CDR2 is SASEGT. The CDR3 sequence is 17 residues long. This CDR3 reads CASSERRWILAGVEQYF. The DNA of the CDR3 is TGTGCCAGCAGTGAAAGAAGGTGGATACTAGCGGGAGTCGAGCAGTACTTC.

The chain carries TRBV6-2 or TRBV6-3 and TRBJ2-4; weak D call: TRBD1 (5 bases). The germline V gene encodes CDR1 MNHEY and CDR2 SVGEGT. Trimming left V 6 bases short and J 0 bases short, with 15 bases between. The CDR3 runs to 16 residues. Here the CDR3 DNA reads TGTGCCAGCAGCCTCCGGGCGGACATAGCCAAAAACATTCAGTACTTC. Translating it yields CASSLRADIAKNIQYF.

The chain uses TRBV23-1 and TRBJ2-1; D ambiguous. TRBV23-1 is designated an ORF whose function remains uncertain. There are 14 residues in the CDR3. V was cut by 0 bases and J by 8 bases, with 11 bases left in between. This CDR3 reads CASSQSRYPHEQFF. As DNA, the CDR3 is TGCGCCAGCAGTCAATCTAGGTACCCCCATGAGCAGTTCTTC.

The DNA for the CDR3 is TGTGCCAGCAGCCCGTCGGAAAGGAGGACTAATGAAAAACTGTTTTTT. Its protein product is CASSPSERRTNEKLFF. The chain is built from TRBV3-1 (or the pseudogene TRBV3-2) and TRBJ1-4; no clear D gene. Trimming stripped 4 bases from V and 2 bases from J, with 14 bases between. The germline gives CDR1 LGHDT, CDR2 YNNKEL (reference sequence). There are 16 residues in the CDR3.

This clone is labeled as medium-sized. The V and J genes are TRBV7-2 and TRBJ2-5; 7 bases agree with TRBD2. J lost 2 bases, V lost 4 bases, and 7 bases had no gene match. This CDR3 contains 15 residues. The germline V gene has CDR1 SGHTA and CDR2 FQGNSA. The CDR3 sequence: CASSSAGTTQETQYF. DNA for the CDR3: TGTGCCAGCAGCTCGGCCGGGACTACGCAAGAGACCCAGTACTTC.

V usage is TRBV3-1 (or the pseudogene TRBV3-2) and J usage is TRBJ1-6; weak D call: TRBD1 (5 bases). V was shortened by 0 bases and J by 10 bases, with 13 bases between the two germline ends. This CDR3 is built from 15 residues. Per germline, CDR1 LGHDT and CDR2 YNNKEL (reference sequence). The CDR3 protein is CASSQDRASRSPLHF. The CDR3 DNA sequence: TGTGCCAGCAGCCAAGACAGGGCTAGTAGATCACCCCTCCACTTT.

The V and J genes are TRBV3-1 (or the pseudogene TRBV3-2) and TRBJ2-2; D is unclear. Trimming took 4 bases from V and 7 from J, leaving 16 bases between them. There are 15 residues in the CDR3. CDR1 and CDR2 (germline): LGHDT, YNNKEL (reference sequence). CDR3 in amino acids: CASSPLVSSRGELFF. The CDR3 DNA sequence: TGTGCCAGCAGCCCCCTTGTCTCTTCCCGCGGGGAGCTGTTTTTT.